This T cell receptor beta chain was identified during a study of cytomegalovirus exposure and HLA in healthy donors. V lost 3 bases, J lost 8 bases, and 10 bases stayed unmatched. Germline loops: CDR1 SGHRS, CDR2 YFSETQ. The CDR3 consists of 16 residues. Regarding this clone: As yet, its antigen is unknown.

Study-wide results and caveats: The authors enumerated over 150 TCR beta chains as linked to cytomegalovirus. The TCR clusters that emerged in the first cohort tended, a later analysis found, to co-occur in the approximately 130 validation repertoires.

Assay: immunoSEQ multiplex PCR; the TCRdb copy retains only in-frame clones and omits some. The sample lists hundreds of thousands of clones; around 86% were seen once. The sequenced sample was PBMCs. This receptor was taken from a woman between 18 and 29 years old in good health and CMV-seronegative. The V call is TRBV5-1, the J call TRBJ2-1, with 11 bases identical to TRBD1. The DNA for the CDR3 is TGCGCCAGCAGCTCCTTAGGACAGGGGGCGTGGGATGAGCAGTTCTTC. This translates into CASSSLGQGAWDEQFF.